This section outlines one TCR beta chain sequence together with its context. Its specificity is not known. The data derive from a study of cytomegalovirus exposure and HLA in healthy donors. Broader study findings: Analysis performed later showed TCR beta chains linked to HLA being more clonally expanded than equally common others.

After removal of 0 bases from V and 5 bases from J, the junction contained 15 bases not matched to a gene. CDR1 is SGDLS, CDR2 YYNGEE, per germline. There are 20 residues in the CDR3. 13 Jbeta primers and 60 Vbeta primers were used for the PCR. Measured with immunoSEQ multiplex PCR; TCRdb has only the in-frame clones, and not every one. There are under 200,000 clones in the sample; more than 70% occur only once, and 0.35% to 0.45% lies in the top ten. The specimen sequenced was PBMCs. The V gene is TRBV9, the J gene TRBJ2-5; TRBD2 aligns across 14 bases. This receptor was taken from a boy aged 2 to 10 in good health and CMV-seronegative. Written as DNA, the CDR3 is TGTGCCAGCAGCGTAGGATTTGGGACTAGCGGGAGACTGAGGATGGAGACCCAGTACTTC. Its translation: CASSVGFGTSGRLRMETQYF. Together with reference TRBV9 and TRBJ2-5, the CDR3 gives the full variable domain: DSGVTQTPKHLITATGQRVTLRCSPRSGDLSVYWYQQSLDQGLQFLIQYYNGEERAKGNILERFSAQQFPDLHSELNLSSLELGDSALYFCASSVGFGTSGRLRMETQYFGPGTRLLVL.